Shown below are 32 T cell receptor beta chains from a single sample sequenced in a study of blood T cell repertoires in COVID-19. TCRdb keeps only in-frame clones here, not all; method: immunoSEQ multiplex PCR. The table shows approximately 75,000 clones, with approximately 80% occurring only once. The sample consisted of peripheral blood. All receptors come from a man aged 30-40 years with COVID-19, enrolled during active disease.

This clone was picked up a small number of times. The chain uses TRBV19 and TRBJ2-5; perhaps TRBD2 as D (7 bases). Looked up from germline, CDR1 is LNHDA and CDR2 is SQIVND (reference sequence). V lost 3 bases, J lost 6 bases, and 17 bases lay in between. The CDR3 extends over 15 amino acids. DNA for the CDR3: TGTGCCAGTAGTATTTCTCGGGGGGCGGGAAAGACCCAGTACTTC. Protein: CASSISRGAGKTQYF.

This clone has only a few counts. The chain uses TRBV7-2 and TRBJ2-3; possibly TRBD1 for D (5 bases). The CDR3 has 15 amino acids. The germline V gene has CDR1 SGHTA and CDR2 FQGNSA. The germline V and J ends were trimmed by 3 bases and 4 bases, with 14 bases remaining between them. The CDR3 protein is CASSLSVGVPDTQYF. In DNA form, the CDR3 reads TGTGCCAGCAGCTTGAGTGTAGGGGTGCCAGATACGCAGTATTTT.

CDR3 in DNA: TGTGCCACCACCCAGACAGGAACTCAGCCCCAGCATTTT. It yields the protein CATTQTGTQPQHF. V and J are TRBV15 and TRBJ1-5; D is perhaps TRBD1 (6 bases). Germline V lookup: CDR1 LNHNV, CDR2 YYDKDF (reference sequence). The CDR3 runs 13 residues. The V end lost 7 bases, the J end lost 6 bases, and 13 bases lay between the germline ends.

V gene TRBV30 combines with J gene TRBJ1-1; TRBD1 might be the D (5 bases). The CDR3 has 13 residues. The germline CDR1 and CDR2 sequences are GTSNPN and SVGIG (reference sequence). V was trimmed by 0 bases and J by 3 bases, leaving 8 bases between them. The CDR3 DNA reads TGTGCCTGGAGTGTACAAGGGGACACTGAAGCTTTCTTT. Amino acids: CAWSVQGDTEAFF.

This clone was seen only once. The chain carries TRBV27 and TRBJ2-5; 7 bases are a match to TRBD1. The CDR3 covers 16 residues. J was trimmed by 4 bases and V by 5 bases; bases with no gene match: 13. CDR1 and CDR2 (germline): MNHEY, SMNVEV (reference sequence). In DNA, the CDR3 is TGTGCCAGCAGTACCCTACAGGGGCTCTCAGGAGAGACCCAGTACTTC. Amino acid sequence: CASSTLQGLSGETQYF.

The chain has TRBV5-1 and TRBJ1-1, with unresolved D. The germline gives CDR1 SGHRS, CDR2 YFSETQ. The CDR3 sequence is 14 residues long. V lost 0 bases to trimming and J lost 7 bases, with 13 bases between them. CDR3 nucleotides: TGCGCCAGCAGCTTGGACAACGGAGGTGGTGAAGCTTTCTTT. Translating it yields CASSLDNGGGEAFF.

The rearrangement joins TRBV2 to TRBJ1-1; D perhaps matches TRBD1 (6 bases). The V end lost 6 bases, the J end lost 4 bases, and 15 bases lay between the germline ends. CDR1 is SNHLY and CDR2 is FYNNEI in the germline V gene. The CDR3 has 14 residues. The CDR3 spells CASRAEGGGTEAFF. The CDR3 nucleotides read TGTGCCAGCAGGGCCGAGGGGGGGGGCACTGAAGCTTTCTTT.

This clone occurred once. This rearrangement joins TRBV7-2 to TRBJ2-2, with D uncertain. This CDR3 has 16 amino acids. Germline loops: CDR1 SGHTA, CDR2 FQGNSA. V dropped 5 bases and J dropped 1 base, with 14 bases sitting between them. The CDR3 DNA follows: TGTGCCAGCAGCGTCTCTGCGGCCTGGAACACCGGGGAGCTGTTTTTT. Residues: CASSVSAAWNTGELFF.

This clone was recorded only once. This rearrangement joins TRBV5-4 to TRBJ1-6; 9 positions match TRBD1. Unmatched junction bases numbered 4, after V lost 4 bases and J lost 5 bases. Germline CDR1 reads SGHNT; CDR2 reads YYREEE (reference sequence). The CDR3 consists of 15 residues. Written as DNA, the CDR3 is TGTGCCAGCAGCCTAGGGACAGGGCATAATTCACCCCTCCACTTT. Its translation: CASSLGTGHNSPLHF. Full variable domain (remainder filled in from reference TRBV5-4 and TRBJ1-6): ETGVTQSPTHLIKTRGQQVTLRCSSQSGHNTVSWYQQALGQGPQFIFQYYREEENGRGNFPPRFSGLQFPNYSSELNVNALELDDSALYLCASSLGTGHNSPLHFGNGTRLTVT.

The CDR3 is CASSLFGGFNYGYTF. Here the CDR3 DNA reads TGTGCCAGCAGTTTATTCGGGGGGTTCAACTATGGCTACACCTTC. This chain joins TRBV28 and TRBJ1-2, with a possible D match to TRBD1 (5 bases). The CDR3 extends over 15 amino acids. Germline V gene data show CDR1 as MDHEN and CDR2 as SYDVKM. Trimming took off 1 base at V and 2 bases at J, with 11 bases between the two ends.

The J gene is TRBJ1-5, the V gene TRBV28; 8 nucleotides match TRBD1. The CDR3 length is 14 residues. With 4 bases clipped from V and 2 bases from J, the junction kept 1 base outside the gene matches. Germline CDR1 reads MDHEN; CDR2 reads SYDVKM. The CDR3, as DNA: TGTGCCAGCAGTTGGGGACAGGGCAATCAGCCCCAGCATTTT. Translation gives CASSWGQGNQPQHF.

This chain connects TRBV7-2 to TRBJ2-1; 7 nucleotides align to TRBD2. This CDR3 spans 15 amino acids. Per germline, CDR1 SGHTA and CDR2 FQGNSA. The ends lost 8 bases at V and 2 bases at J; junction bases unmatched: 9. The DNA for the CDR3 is TGTGCCAGCGCGTCTAGCGGAGGGGCCTACAATGAGCAGTTCTTC. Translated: CASASSGGAYNEQFF. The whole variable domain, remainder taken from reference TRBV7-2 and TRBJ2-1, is GAGVSQSPSNKVTEKGKDVELRCDPISGHTALYWYRQSLGQGLEFLIYFQGNSAPDKSGLPSDRFSAERTGGSVSTLTIQRTQQEDSAVYLCASASSGGAYNEQFFGPGTRLTVL.

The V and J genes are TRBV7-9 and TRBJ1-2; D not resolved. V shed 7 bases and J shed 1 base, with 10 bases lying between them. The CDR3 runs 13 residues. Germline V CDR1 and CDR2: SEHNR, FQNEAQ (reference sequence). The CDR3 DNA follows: TGTGCCAGCACCTCAGGAGGTAACTATGGCTACACCTTC. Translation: CASTSGGNYGYTF. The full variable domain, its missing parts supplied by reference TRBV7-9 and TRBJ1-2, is DTGVSQNPRHKITKRGQNVTFRCDPISEHNRLYWYRQTLGQGPEFLTYFQNEAQLEKSRLLSDRFSAERPKGSFSTLEIQRTEQGDSAMYLCASTSGGNYGYTFGSGTRLTVV.

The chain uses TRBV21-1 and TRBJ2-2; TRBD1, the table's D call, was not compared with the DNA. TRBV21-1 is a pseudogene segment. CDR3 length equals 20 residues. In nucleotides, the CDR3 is TGTGCCAGCAGCAAAGTTAACAAGCTGGGGGCCCCAACAAACACCGGGGAGCTGTTTTTT. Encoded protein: CASSKVNKLGAPTNTGELFF.

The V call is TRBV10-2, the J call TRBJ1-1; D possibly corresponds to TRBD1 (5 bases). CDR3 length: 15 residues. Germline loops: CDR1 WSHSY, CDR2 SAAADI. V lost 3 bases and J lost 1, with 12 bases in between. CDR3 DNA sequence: TGCGCCAGCAGTGACCTCGTGGGGCGGAACACTGAAGCTTTCTTT. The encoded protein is CASSDLVGRNTEAFF.

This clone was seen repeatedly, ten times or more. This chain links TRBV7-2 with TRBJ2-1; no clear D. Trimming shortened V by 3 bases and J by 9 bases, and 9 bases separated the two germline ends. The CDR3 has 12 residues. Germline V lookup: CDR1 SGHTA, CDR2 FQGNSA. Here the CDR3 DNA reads TGTGCCAGCAGCTTTGGGCGTACTGAGCAGTTCTTC. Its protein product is CASSFGRTEQFF.

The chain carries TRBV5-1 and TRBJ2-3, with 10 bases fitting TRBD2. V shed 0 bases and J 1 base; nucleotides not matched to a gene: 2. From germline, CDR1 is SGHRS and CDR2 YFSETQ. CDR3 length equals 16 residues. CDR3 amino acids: CASSLAGTSGTDTQYF. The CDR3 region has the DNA TGCGCCAGCAGCTTGGCTGGGACTAGCGGCACAGATACGCAGTATTTT.

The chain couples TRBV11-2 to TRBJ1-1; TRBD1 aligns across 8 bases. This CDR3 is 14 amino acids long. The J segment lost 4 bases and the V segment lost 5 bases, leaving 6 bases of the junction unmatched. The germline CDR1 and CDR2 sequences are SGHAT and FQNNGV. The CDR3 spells CASSTGTGVTEAFF. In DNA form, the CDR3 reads TGTGCCAGCAGCACGGGGACAGGCGTCACTGAAGCTTTCTTT.

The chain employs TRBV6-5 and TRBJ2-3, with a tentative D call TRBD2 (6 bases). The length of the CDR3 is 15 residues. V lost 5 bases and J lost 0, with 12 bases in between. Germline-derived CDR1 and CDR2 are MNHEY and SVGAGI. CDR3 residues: CASSRERASTDTQYF. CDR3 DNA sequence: TGTGCCAGCAGTAGGGAGCGGGCTAGCACAGATACGCAGTATTTT.

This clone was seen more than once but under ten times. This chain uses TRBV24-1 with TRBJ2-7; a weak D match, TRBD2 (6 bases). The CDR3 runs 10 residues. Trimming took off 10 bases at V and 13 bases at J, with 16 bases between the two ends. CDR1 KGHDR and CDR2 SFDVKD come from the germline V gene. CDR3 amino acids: CATHGGFEYF. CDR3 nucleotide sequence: TGTGCCACACATGGGGGGTTTGAATACTTC.

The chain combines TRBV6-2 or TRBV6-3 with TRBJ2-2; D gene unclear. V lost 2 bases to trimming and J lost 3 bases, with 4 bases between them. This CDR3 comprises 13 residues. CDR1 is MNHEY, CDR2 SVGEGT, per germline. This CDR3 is CASSYRDTGELFF. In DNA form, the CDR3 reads TGTGCCAGCAGTTACCGGGACACCGGGGAGCTGTTTTTT.

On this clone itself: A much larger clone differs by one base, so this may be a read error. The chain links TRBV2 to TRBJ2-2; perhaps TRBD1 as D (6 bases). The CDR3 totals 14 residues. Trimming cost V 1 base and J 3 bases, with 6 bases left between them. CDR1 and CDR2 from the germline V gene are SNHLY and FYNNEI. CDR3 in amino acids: CASSEDRDTGELFF. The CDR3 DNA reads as TGTGCCAGCAGTGAAGACAGGGACACCGGGGAGCTGTTTTTT. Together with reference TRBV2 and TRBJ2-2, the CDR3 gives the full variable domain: EPEVTQTPSHQVTQMGQEVILRCVPISNHLYFYWYRQILGQKVEFLVSFYNNEISEKSEIFDDQFSVERPDGSNFTLKIRSTKLEDSAMYFCASSEDRDTGELFFGEGSRLTVL.

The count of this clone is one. The chain's CDR3 is CASSYSGRTLGEQFF. As DNA, the CDR3 is TGCGCCAGCAGCTATAGCGGGAGGACCCTCGGTGAGCAGTTCTTC. The chain couples TRBV5-1 to TRBJ2-1, with 10 bases fitting TRBD2. Looked up from germline, CDR1 is SGHRS and CDR2 is YFSETQ. This CDR3 spans 15 amino acids. V was clipped by 3 bases and J by 9 bases; unmatched bases: 9.

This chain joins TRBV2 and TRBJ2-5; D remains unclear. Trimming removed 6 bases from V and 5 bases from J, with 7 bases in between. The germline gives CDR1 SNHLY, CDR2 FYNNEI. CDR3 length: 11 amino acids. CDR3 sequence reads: CASSWAETQYF. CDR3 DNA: TGTGCCAGCAGCTGGGCGGAGACCCAGTACTTC. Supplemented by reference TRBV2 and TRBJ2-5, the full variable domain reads EPEVTQTPSHQVTQMGQEVILRCVPISNHLYFYWYRQILGQKVEFLVSFYNNEISEKSEIFDDQFSVERPDGSNFTLKIRSTKLEDSAMYFCASSWAETQYFGPGTRLLVL.

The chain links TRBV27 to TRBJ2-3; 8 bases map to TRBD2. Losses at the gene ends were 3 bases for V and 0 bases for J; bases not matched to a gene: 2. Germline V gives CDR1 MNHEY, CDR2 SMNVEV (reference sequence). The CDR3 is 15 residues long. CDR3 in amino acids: CASSFGGVSTDTQYF. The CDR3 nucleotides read TGTGCCAGCAGTTTCGGGGGGGTTAGCACAGATACGCAGTATTTT.

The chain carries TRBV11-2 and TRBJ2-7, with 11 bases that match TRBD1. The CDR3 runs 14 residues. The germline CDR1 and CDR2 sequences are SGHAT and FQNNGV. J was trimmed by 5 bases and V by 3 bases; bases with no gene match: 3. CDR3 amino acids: CASSLDRGQHEQYF. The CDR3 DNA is TGTGCCAGCAGCTTGGACAGGGGGCAACACGAGCAGTACTTC.

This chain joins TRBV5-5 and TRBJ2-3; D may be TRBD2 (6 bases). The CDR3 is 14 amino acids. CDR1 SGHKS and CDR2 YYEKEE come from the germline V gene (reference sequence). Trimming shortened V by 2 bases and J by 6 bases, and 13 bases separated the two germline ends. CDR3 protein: CASSFEAGRDTQYF. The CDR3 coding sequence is TGTGCCAGCAGCTTCGAGGCAGGGAGGGATACGCAGTATTTT.

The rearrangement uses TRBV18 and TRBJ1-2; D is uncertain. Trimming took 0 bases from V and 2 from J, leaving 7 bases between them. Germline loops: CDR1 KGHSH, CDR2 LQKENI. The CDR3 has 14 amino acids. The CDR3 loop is CASSPPVQNYGYTF. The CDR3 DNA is TGTGCCAGCTCACCACCGGTGCAGAACTATGGCTACACCTTC.

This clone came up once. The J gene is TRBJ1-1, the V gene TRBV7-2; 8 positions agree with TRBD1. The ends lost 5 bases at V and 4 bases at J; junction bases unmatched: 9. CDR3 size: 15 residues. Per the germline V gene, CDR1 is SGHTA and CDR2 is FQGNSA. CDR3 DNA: TGTGCCAGCAGCCCCCCAGGGGGCGGGGGCACTGAAGCTTTCTTT. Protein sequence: CASSPPGGGGTEAFF.

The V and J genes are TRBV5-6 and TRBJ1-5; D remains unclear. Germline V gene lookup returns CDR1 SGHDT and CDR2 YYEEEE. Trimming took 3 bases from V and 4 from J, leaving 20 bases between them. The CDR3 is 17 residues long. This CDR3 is CASSSFSGGGRNQPQHF. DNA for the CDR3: TGTGCCAGCAGCTCTTTCTCCGGAGGAGGTCGGAATCAGCCCCAGCATTTT. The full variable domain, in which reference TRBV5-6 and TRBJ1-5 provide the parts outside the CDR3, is DAGVTQSPTHLIKTRGQQVTLRCSPKSGHDTVSWYQQALGQGPQFIFQYYEEEERQRGNFPDRFSGHQFPNYSSELNVNALLLGDSALYLCASSSFSGGGRNQPQHFGDGTRLSIL.

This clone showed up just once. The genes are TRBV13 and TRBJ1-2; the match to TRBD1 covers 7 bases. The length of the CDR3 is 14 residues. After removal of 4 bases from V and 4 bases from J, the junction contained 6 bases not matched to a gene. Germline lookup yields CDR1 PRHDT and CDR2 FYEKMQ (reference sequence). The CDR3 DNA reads TGTGCCAGCAGCTCCGACAGGGCTGGCTATGGCTACACCTTC. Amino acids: CASSSDRAGYGYTF.

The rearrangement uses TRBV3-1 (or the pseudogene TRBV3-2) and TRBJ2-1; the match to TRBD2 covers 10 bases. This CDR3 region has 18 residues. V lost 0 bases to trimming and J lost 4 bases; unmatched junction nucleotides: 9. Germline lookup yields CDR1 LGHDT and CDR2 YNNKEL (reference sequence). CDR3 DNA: TGTGCCAGCAGCCAAGATACATATAGGACTAGCGGTTACAATGAGCAGTTCTTC. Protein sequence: CASSQDTYRTSGYNEQFF.